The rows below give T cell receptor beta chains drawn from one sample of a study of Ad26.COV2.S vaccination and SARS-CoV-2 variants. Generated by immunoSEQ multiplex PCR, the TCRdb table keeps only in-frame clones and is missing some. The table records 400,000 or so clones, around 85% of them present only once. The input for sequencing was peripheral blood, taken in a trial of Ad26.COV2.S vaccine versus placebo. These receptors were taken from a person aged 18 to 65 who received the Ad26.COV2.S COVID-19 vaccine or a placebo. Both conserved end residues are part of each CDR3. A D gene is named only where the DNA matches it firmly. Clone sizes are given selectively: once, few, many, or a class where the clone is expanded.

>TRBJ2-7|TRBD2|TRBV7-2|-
TGTGCCAGCAGCTTAGCTAGCGGGGGGAAGGCCTACGAGCAGTACTTC
CASSLASGGKAYEQYF
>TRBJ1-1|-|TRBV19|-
TGTGCCAGTAGTATAGAACACCGGGATACTGAAGCTTTCTTT
CASSIEHRDTEAFF
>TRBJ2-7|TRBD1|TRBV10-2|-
TGCGCCAGCAGTGACCTTGGGCAGGGGGTAAGGGAGCAGTACTTC
CASSDLGQGVREQYF
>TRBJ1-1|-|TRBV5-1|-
TGCGCCAGCACTCCTCGGTGGGGGTCCATGAACACTGAAGCTTTCTTT
CASTPRWGSMNTEAFF
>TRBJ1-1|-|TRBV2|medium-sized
TGTGCCAGCAGTGATCTGTACAGGGAGGGCACTGAAGCTTTCTTT
CASSDLYREGTEAFF
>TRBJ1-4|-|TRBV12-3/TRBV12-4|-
TGTGCCAGCACCCTCCGTGGGCGGGGAAAACTGTTTTTT
CASTLRGRGKLFF
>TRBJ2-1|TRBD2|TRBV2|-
TGTGCCAGCAGTGTTTCTCGCGCGGGGGGCGTGAATGAGCAGTTCTTC
CASSVSRAGGVNEQFF
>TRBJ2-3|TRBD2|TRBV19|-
TGTGCCAGTAACCCGGGAGCGGGGCTCACAGATACGCAGTATTTT
CASNPGAGLTDTQYF
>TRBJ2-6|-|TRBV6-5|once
TGTGCCAGCAGTTCCGGACCTTTCGGGGCCAACGTCCTGACTTTC
CASSSGPFGANVLTF
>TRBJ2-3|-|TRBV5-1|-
TGCGCCAGCAGCTTGACAGGTACCGAAGATACGCAGTATTTT
CASSLTGTEDTQYF
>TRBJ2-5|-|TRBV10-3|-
TGTGCCATCGGACCGGACCAAGAGACCCAGTACTTC
CAIGPDQETQYF
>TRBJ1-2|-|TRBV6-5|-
TGTGCCAGCAGTTCCCTGGGGGGCCTCTATGGCTACACCTTC
CASSSLGGLYGYTF
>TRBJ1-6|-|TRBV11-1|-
TGTGCCAGCAGCTTAGTGGTGACTGGGGATTCACCCCTCCACTTT
CASSLVVTGDSPLHF
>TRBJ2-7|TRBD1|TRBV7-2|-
TGTGCCAGCAGCTTGGACAGGCTTTCCTACGAGCAGTACTTC
CASSLDRLSYEQYF
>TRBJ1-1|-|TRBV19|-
TGTGCCAGTAATACAGCTGAAGCTTTCTTT
CASNTAEAFF
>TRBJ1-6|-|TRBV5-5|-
TGTGCCAGCAGCTTGGCAGGAGGGGTACAGGGCCAGTCACCCCTCCACTTT
CASSLAGGVQGQSPLHF
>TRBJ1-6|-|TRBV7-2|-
TGTGCCAGCAGCCCATCGAGCGGGGGTACCACCTATAATTCACCCCTCCACTTT
CASSPSSGGTTYNSPLHF
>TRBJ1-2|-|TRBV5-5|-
TGTGCCAGCAGCCTCGAGGCCGGAGCTAACTATGGCTACACCTTC
CASSLEAGANYGYTF
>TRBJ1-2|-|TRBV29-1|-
TGCAGCGTTTCGGGGGGGAGCCTCGCCTATGGCTACACCTTC
CSVSGGSLAYGYTF
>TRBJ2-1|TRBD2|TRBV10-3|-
TGTGCCATCACCGGGACTAGCGGGGGCTCCTACAATGAGCAGTTCTTC
CAITGTSGGSYNEQFF
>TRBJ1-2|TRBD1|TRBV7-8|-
TGTGCCAGCAGAGGGACAGAATATGGCTACACCTTC
CASRGTEYGYTF
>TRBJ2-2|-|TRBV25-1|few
TGTGCCAGCAGTGAATGGAGGGGGCCCACCGGGGAGCTGTTTTTT
CASSEWRGPTGELFF
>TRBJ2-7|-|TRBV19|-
TGTGCCAGTAGTATGGTGCTAGCCGACGCCTACGAGCAGTACTTC
CASSMVLADAYEQYF
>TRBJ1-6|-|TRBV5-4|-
TGTGCCAGCAGCTTGGGAACGTCTTCTGACCTCCACTTT
CASSLGTSSDLHF
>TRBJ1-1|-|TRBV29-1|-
TGCAGCGGGAAGATTGTGGGGTTCGTCGCTGAAGCTTTCTTT
CSGKIVGFVAEAFF
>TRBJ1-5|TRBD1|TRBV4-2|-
TGTGCCAGCAGCCAAGGGGACAGGGCCCATAGCAATCAGCCCCAGCATTTT
CASSQGDRAHSNQPQHF
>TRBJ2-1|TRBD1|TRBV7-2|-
TGTGCCAGCAGCTTCGGACAGGGGAGAGACGAGCAGTTCTTC
CASSFGQGRDEQFF
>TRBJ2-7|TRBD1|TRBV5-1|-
TGCGCCAGCTCGGGACAGGGCGGTATCTACGAGCAGTACTTC
CASSGQGGIYEQYF
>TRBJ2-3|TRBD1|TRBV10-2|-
TGCGCCAGCAGCGTAGGACAGGGGGCAGGGGATACGCAGTATTTT
CASSVGQGAGDTQYF
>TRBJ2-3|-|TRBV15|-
TGTGCCACCAGCAGAACCCTCACAGATACGCAGTATTTT
CATSRTLTDTQYF
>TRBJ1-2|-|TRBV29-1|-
TGCAGCGTTGATCGCATAACTCAGGGCGGCTACACCTTC
CSVDRITQGGYTF
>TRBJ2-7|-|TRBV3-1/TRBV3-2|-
TGTGCCAGCAGCCAAGCACGGGCCTACGAGCAGTACTTC
CASSQARAYEQYF
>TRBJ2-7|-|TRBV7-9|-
TGTGCCAGCAGCTTAGAGGTTAGCGGCTATGAGCAGTACTTC
CASSLEVSGYEQYF
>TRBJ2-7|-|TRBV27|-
TGTGCCAGCAGTTCAGTACAGGGCGGGTACGAGCAGTACTTC
CASSSVQGGYEQYF
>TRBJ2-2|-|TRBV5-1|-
TGCGCCAGCACATCGCCACAGGACACCGGGGAGCTGTTTTTT
CASTSPQDTGELFF
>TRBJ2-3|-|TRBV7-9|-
TGTGCCAGCAGCTTAGGAACTCGGAACACAGATACGCAGTATTTT
CASSLGTRNTDTQYF
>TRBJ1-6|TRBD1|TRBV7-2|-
TGTGCCAGCAGCTTAGCTCAGGGGGACTCACCCCTCCACTTT
CASSLAQGDSPLHF
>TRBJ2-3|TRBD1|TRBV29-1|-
TGCAGCGTTGGGGGACAGTCAGATACGCAGTATTTT
CSVGGQSDTQYF
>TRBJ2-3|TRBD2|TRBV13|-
TGTGCCAGCAGCCTCTCGGGACTAGCGGGGGCCCTGACGAGTGGGAGCACAGATACGCAGTATTTT
CASSLSGLAGALTSGSTDTQYF
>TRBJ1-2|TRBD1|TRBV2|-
TGTGCCAGCGTCACAGGGGGAGGCTATGGCTACACCTTC
CASVTGGGYGYTF
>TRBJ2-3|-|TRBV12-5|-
TGTGCTAGTGGGCCCAGCGGCACAGATACGCAGTATTTT
CASGPSGTDTQYF
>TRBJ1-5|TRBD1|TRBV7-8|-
TGTGCCAGCACTAAACAGGGGGCAGGCAATCAGCCCCAGCATTTT
CASTKQGAGNQPQHF
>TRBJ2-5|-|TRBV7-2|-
TGTGCCAGCAGCTGGGGGGGGCGGTTGGAGACCCAGTACTTC
CASSWGGRLETQYF
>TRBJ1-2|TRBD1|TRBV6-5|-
TGTGCCAGCAGTTACGCGGGACAGGGATACTATGGCTACACCTTC
CASSYAGQGYYGYTF
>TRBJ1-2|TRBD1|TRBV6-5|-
TGTGCCTCCAGTAAAATCCCAGGGGGCTATGGCTACACCTTC
CASSKIPGGYGYTF
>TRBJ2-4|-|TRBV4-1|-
TGCGCCAGCAGCCGCGGGCTGATTCTAGCCAAAAACATTCAGTACTTC
CASSRGLILAKNIQYF
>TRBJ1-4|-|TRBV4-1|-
TGCGCCAGCAGCCAAGAATCCGCAGGGCTTAATGAAAAACTGTTTTTT
CASSQESAGLNEKLFF
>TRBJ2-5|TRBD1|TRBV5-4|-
TGTGCCAGCAGCCCAGGCCTTGGGACAGCAAACCAAGAGACCCAGTACTTC
CASSPGLGTANQETQYF
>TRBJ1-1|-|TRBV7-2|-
TGTGCCAGCAGCCTGGAGGGGATCGCTGAAGCTTTCTTT
CASSLEGIAEAFF
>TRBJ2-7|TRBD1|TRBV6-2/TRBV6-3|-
TGTGCCAGCAGCACAGGGGGCGAGCAGTACTTC
CASSTGGEQYF
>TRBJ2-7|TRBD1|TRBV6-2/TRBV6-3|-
TGTGCCAGCAGTTACCACGCCCTGGACAGGGGCTCCTACGAGCAGTACTTC
CASSYHALDRGSYEQYF
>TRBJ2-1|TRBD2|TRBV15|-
TGTGCCACCAGCAGAGTCGGGGGGGACGTGAGCTCCTACAATGAGCAGTTCTTC
CATSRVGGDVSSYNEQFF
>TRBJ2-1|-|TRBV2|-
TGTGCCAGCAGTGATAGATTCTACAATGAGCAGTTCTTC
CASSDRFYNEQFF
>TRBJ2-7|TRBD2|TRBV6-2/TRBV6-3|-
TGTGCCAGCAGTTACCTCGGGGAGGGCACACCGTACGTCGAGCAGTACTTC
CASSYLGEGTPYVEQYF
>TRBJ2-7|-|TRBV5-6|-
TGTGCCAGCAGCTTGGGGCCGGGATTGCCGACCTACGAGCAGTACTTC
CASSLGPGLPTYEQYF
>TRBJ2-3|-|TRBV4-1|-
TGCGCCAGCAGAAGACTAACTAGCACAGATACGCAGTATTTT
CASRRLTSTDTQYF
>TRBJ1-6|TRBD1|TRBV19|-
TGTGCCAGTAGTATAGCCGGGACAGGTAATTCACCCCTCCACTTT
CASSIAGTGNSPLHF
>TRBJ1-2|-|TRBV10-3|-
TGTGCCATCAGTGACAGGGGTTATGCCTACACCTTC
CAISDRGYAYTF
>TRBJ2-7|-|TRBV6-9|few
TGTGCCAGCAGTTATCAGACGGGAAGCTCCTACGAGCAGTACTTC
CASSYQTGSSYEQYF